The 31 T cell receptor beta chains given below trace back to one sample, sequenced in a study of naive and memory T cell subsets. Amplification of ligated cDNA took four PCR rounds with SP2 and nested alpha and beta constant primers. TCRdb reanalysed the UMI-ligation and nested PCR reads using MiXCR and keeps one entry per CDR3 protein. The sample lists about 37,000 distinct CDR3 sequences, 9.5% to 12% occurring once. Treatment of the sample: skin biopsy from PPD injection site in Mantoux-positive individual. An oligonucleotide containing a UMI was ligated to the 3' end of TCR cDNA. The specimen comprised skin, sampled from a tuberculin skin test site. Receptors originate from an adult in good health.

V is TRBV6-5 and J is TRBJ1-2; possibly TRBD1 for D (6 bases). Trimming cost V 0 bases and J 2 bases, with 10 bases left between them. The CDR3 has 15 residues. Germline V gives CDR1 MNHEY, CDR2 SVGAGI. The CDR3 sequence is CASSYSPGANYGYTF. The CDR3 bases are TGTGCCAGCAGTTACTCGCCAGGGGCAAACTATGGCTACACCTTC.

This clonotype is labeled as medium-sized. The CDR3 nucleotides are TGTGCCAGCAGTCTAAGAACAGGGTCAATCACTGAAGCTTTCTTT. It specifies CASSLRTGSITEAFF. The chain uses TRBV12-3 or TRBV12-4 and TRBJ1-1; possible D gene TRBD1, 6 bases. The CDR3 length is 15 residues. V was shortened by 5 bases and J by 4 bases, with 17 bases between the two germline ends.

This clonotype has only a few counts. The chain recombines TRBV2 with TRBJ1-1; D may be TRBD1 (5 bases). With 7 bases removed from V and 0 bases from J, the gap between germline ends came to 18 bases. Germline-derived CDR1 and CDR2 are SNHLY and FYNNEI. The CDR3 sequence is 16 residues long. CDR3 sequence reads: CASNPYGGGMNTEAFF. In nucleotides, the CDR3 is TGTGCCAGCAATCCCTACGGGGGAGGGATGAACACTGAAGCTTTCTTT.

The chain couples TRBV29-1 to TRBJ1-1; no reliable D call. Germline loops: CDR1 SQVTM, CDR2 ANQGSEA. With 5 bases removed from V and 6 bases from J, the gap between germline ends came to 16 bases. This CDR3 contains 13 residues. CDR3 sequence reads: CSVPYRGGSEAFF. CDR3 in DNA: TGCAGCGTTCCCTACCGGGGAGGGTCTGAAGCTTTCTTT.

This clonotype appeared many times. The CDR3: CSAGSGSTPYNEQFF. DNA of the CDR3: TGCAGTGCCGGAAGCGGGAGTACCCCCTACAATGAGCAGTTCTTC. V gene TRBV20-1 combines with J gene TRBJ2-1; 8 bases agree with TRBD2. Germline V gene lookup returns CDR1 DFQATT and CDR2 SNEGSKA (reference sequence). CDR3 length equals 15 residues. J lost 2 bases, V lost 6 bases, and 9 bases had no gene match.

The chain links TRBV6-1 to TRBJ2-5; 9 nucleotides align to TRBD2. The CDR3 covers 15 residues. In germline, CDR1 is MNHNS, CDR2 SASEGT. The trim removed 5 bases at V and 2 bases at J, leaving 6 bases unmatched. CDR3 region: CASSTTSGIQETQYF. The CDR3 DNA reads as TGTGCCAGCAGTACGACTAGCGGAATACAAGAGACCCAGTACTTC.

CDR3 bases: TGTGCCAGCAGCTTTCTTGGGACTAGCGGGAGCGGGGAGACCCAGTACTTC. Encoded protein: CASSFLGTSGSGETQYF. V usage is TRBV11-2 and J usage is TRBJ2-5; 14 nucleotides agree with TRBD2. Germline CDR1 SGHAT, CDR2 FQNNGV. J gave up 5 bases and V 3 bases, and 8 bases lay outside the gene matches. The CDR3 sequence is 17 residues long.

This chain links TRBV6-2 or TRBV6-3 with TRBJ2-7; D call uncertain. V was trimmed by 5 bases and J by 9 bases, leaving 14 bases between them. The CDR3 loop spans 12 amino acids. Germline values: CDR1 MNHEY, CDR2 SVGEGT. CDR3 sequence (DNA): TGTGCCAGCAGTATCCCGCCACAGAGGCAGTACTTC. Its protein product is CASSIPPQRQYF.

This clonotype came up many times. The chain couples TRBV6-4 to TRBJ2-1; 12 nucleotides line up with TRBD2. The CDR3 sequence is 14 residues long. V was clipped by 3 bases and J by 6 bases; unmatched bases: 0. The V gene's germline CDR1 is MRHNA and CDR2 SNTAGT. CDR3 region: CASSELAGGNEQFF. DNA for the CDR3: TGTGCCAGCAGTGAACTAGCGGGGGGCAATGAGCAGTTCTTC.

The genes are TRBV6-4 and TRBJ2-1; 9 bases match TRBD2. The ends lost 3 bases at V and 6 bases at J; junction bases unmatched: 6. This CDR3 has 15 residues. Germline loops: CDR1 MRHNA, CDR2 SNTAGT. DNA of the CDR3: TGTGCCAGCAGTGAGGATACTAGCGGGCCCAATGAGCAGTTCTTC. This codes for CASSEDTSGPNEQFF.

This sequence joins TRBV3-1 and TRBJ1-3; no clear D. CDR3 size: 16 residues. CDR1 is LGHDT and CDR2 is YNNKEL in the germline V gene (reference sequence). V was clipped by 0 bases and J by 4 bases, with 13 bases between them. As DNA, the CDR3 is TGTGCCAGCAGCCAAGATCAGGCGGTGTCGGGAAACACCATATATTTT. Encoded protein: CASSQDQAVSGNTIYF.

This chain connects TRBV7-9 to TRBJ1-5; unclear D gene. The CDR3 has 12 amino acids. The germline gives CDR1 SEHNR, CDR2 FQNEAQ (reference sequence). Trimming took 2 bases from V and 6 from J, leaving 5 bases between them. CDR3 loop: CASSLNSQPQHF. The CDR3 DNA reads as TGTGCCAGCAGCTTAAATAGTCAGCCCCAGCATTTT.

There are a few counts of this clonotype. The rearrangement uses TRBV20-1 and TRBJ1-1; 7 bases fit TRBD1. V was pared by 0 bases and J by 1 base, with 5 bases of the junction left unmatched. Germline CDR1 DFQATT, CDR2 SNEGSKA (reference sequence). The CDR3 loop spans 15 amino acids. The CDR3 spells CSARDPRQGNTEAFF. The CDR3 DNA is TGCAGTGCTAGAGATCCAAGACAGGGGAACACTGAAGCTTTCTTT.

This clonotype was counted only a few times. CDR3: CASSPTAGAFSGANVLTF. The CDR3 DNA follows: TGTGCCAGCAGCCCTACAGCGGGGGCCTTCTCTGGGGCCAACGTCCTGACTTTC. The chain recombines TRBV11-3 with TRBJ2-6; 8 nucleotides line up with TRBD2. Germline trimming cut 5 bases from V and 0 bases from J; bases unmatched to any gene: 9. CDR1 and CDR2 (germline): SGHNT, YENEEA. The CDR3 is made up of 18 amino acids.

V gene TRBV20-1 combines with J gene TRBJ1-1; 8 bases agree with TRBD1. With V trimmed by 6 bases and J by 3 bases, 6 bases remained unmatched. The CDR3 covers 13 residues. Germline lookup yields CDR1 DFQATT and CDR2 SNEGSKA (reference sequence). CDR3 in DNA: TGCAGTGCCGACAGGGGCGGGTACACTGAAGCTTTCTTT. Amino acid sequence: CSADRGGYTEAFF.

The V and J genes are TRBV6-5 and TRBJ2-2; 11 nucleotides align to TRBD2. The J segment lost 1 base and the V segment lost 5 bases, leaving 3 bases of the junction unmatched. The CDR3 extends over 16 amino acids. Germline V gives CDR1 MNHEY, CDR2 SVGAGI. The CDR3 sequence: CASSAGLAVNTGELFF. CDR3 bases: TGTGCCAGCAGTGCGGGACTAGCGGTGAACACCGGGGAGCTGTTTTTT.

A remark on this clonotype: This may arise from a read error, as a much more abundant clone is one base away. This chain connects TRBV20-1 to TRBJ2-2; D unresolved. From germline, CDR1 is DFQATT and CDR2 SNEGSKA (reference sequence). Between the trimmed V and J ends, which lost 0 bases and 8 bases, there was a span of 16 bases. The CDR3 length is 15 residues. The CDR3 is CSARDWHGAQGELFF. CDR3 in DNA: TGCAGTGCTAGAGATTGGCATGGTGCTCAAGGGGAGCTGTTTTTT.

V and J are TRBV20-1 and TRBJ2-1; TRBD2 matches 8 bases. The CDR3 runs 14 residues. The V gene's germline CDR1 is DFQATT and CDR2 SNEGSKA (reference sequence). The trim removed 7 bases at V and 0 bases at J, leaving 5 bases unmatched. CDR3 DNA sequence: TGCAGTGTTCCGAGCGGGGGCTCCTACAATGAGCAGTTCTTC. It translates to CSVPSGGSYNEQFF.

This clonotype has just a few counts. The gene calls are TRBV29-1 and TRBJ1-1; possible D gene TRBD1, 5 bases. The CDR3 is 14 residues long. Trimming pared 7 bases from V and 2 bases from J, leaving 17 bases between. Germline assignment: CDR1 SQVTM and CDR2 ANQGSEA. The CDR3 protein is CSATGTLSNTEAFF. In nucleotides, the CDR3 is TGCAGCGCCACCGGGACGCTCTCCAACACTGAAGCTTTCTTT.

This clonotype has at least ten counts. The V gene is TRBV6-4, the J gene TRBJ2-2; 8 bases line up with TRBD1. Germline-derived CDR1 and CDR2 are MRHNA and SNTAGT. The CDR3 totals 14 residues. Trimming removed 7 bases from V and 2 bases from J; junction bases left unmatched: 3. The CDR3 DNA sequence: TGTGCCAGCATGGGACAGGCTAACACCGGGGAGCTGTTTTTT. Amino acids: CASMGQANTGELFF.

This clonotype was observed at least ten times. The chain recombines TRBV28 with TRBJ2-1; D ambiguous. Germline CDR1 is MDHEN and CDR2 is SYDVKM. The CDR3 is 12 amino acids. With 2 bases removed from V and 5 bases from J, the gap between germline ends came to 4 bases. The CDR3 DNA reads as TGTGCCAGCAGTTTACCCGACAATGAGCAGTTCTTC. Residues: CASSLPDNEQFF.

V usage is TRBV20-1 and J usage is TRBJ1-5; a possible D gene is TRBD1 (5 bases). With 2 bases removed from V and 5 bases from J, the gap between germline ends came to 13 bases. Per the germline V gene, CDR1 is DFQATT and CDR2 is SNEGSKA (reference sequence). This CDR3 region has 14 residues. The CDR3 loop is CSARKIGDYQPQHF. In nucleotides, the CDR3 is TGCAGTGCTAGAAAAATAGGGGATTATCAGCCCCAGCATTTT.

In its sample, this clonotype was seen many times. The chain carries TRBV7-9 and TRBJ2-2; D ambiguous. Trimming took off 4 bases at V and 4 bases at J, with 10 bases between the two ends. The CDR3 extends over 14 amino acids. The germline CDR1 and CDR2 sequences are SEHNR and FQNEAQ (reference sequence). For the CDR3, the DNA is TGTGCCAGCAGCTCCTCGCCCCTCACCGGGGAGCTGTTTTTT. Translated, it gives CASSSSPLTGELFF.

Comment on this clonotype: A single base separates this from a much larger clone, so it may be a read error. CDR3 coding DNA: TGCAGTGCCAGAACGCGGCGGGGTTTCAATGAGCAGTTCTTC. It translates to CSARTRRGFNEQFF. The chain recombines TRBV20-1 with TRBJ2-1; D is perhaps TRBD2 (6 bases). The CDR3 spans 14 residues. The germline CDR1 and CDR2 sequences are DFQATT and SNEGSKA (reference sequence). Deletions cut 6 bases from V and 6 bases from J, with 18 bases between.

This clonotype was counted ten times or more. The chain uses TRBV20-1 and TRBJ1-5, with D tentatively TRBD1 (6 bases). This CDR3 is built from 13 residues. V lost 4 bases, J lost 6 bases, and 13 bases lay in between. CDR1 is DFQATT and CDR2 is SNEGSKA in the germline V gene (reference sequence). The CDR3 DNA reads TGCAGTGCTATCGTAACAGGGAGTCAGCCCCAGCATTTT. Its translation is CSAIVTGSQPQHF.

The chain links TRBV2 to TRBJ2-3, with 7 bases matching TRBD1. Trimming cost V 5 bases and J 5 bases; bases outside gene matches: 7. The CDR3 length is 14 residues. Germline V lookup: CDR1 SNHLY, CDR2 FYNNEI. CDR3 residues: CASSRQGFVDTQYF. DNA for the CDR3: TGTGCCAGCAGTCGACAGGGCTTCGTAGATACGCAGTATTTT.

The chain recombines TRBV5-6 with TRBJ2-1; 8 bases line up with TRBD1. V dropped 3 bases and J dropped 3; count of bases not matched to a gene: 5. The germline CDR1 and CDR2 sequences are SGHDT and YYEEEE. The CDR3 length is 15 residues. The CDR3 protein is CASSYLGTGYNEQFF. The CDR3 region has the DNA TGTGCCAGCAGCTACCTCGGGACAGGCTACAATGAGCAGTTCTTC.

This clonotype was counted many times. The chain joins TRBV20-1 to TRBJ1-1; TRBD1 agrees at 9 bases. After removal of 6 bases from V and 5 bases from J, the junction contained 4 bases not matched to a gene. Germline values: CDR1 DFQATT, CDR2 SNEGSKA (reference sequence). The CDR3 length is 12 residues. Here the CDR3 DNA reads TGCAGTGCCCGACAGGGGGAAACTGAAGCTTTCTTT. Translating it yields CSARQGETEAFF.

In its sample, this clonotype is medium-sized. The V and J genes are TRBV7-6 and TRBJ2-5, with D uncertain. This CDR3 has 11 amino acids. From germline, CDR1 is SGHVS and CDR2 FNYEAQ. Trimming took off 4 bases at V and 2 bases at J, with 2 bases between the two ends. The chain's CDR3 is CASSSQETQYF. CDR3 nucleotides: TGTGCCAGCAGCTCACAAGAGACCCAGTACTTC. Based on the CDR3 plus reference TRBV7-6 and TRBJ2-5, the full variable domain is GAGVSQSPRYKVTKRGQDVALRCDPISGHVSLYWYRQALGQGPEFLTYFNYEAQQDKSGLPNDRFSAERPEGSISTLTIQRTEQRDSAMYRCASSSQETQYFGPGTRLLVL.

This clonotype has ten or more counts. V is TRBV27 and J is TRBJ2-5; the D is unclear. The CDR3 runs 13 residues. The germline V gene encodes CDR1 MNHEY and CDR2 SMNVEV (reference sequence). Trimming removed 0 bases from V and 6 bases from J, with 8 bases in between. The CDR3, as DNA: TGTGCCAGCAGTTTATCGGGGTATCAGACCCAGTACTTC. This encodes CASSLSGYQTQYF.

The CDR3 protein is CASSFRGRETQYF. The CDR3 coding sequence is TGTGCCAGCAGCTTCAGGGGGCGTGAGACCCAGTACTTC. The gene calls are TRBV7-6 and TRBJ2-5, with 8 bases identical to TRBD1. Germline-derived CDR1 and CDR2 are SGHVS and FNYEAQ. V lost 3 bases and J lost 5; bases outside the gene matches: 2. This CDR3 is built from 13 residues. The full variable domain, completed using reference TRBV7-6 and TRBJ2-5, is GAGVSQSPRYKVTKRGQDVALRCDPISGHVSLYWYRQALGQGPEFLTYFNYEAQQDKSGLPNDRFSAERPEGSISTLTIQRTEQRDSAMYRCASSFRGRETQYFGPGTRLLVL.